This T cell receptor beta chain came from a study of OX40 agonist ivuxolimab in advanced cancers. Study-level findings and limits: Among the least clonally expanded were partial responders at 0.1-3.0 mg/kg. Mean expanded clone counts were higher in CD8+ than CD4+ T cells.

Method: immunoSEQ multiplex PCR; TCRdb's copy keeps in-frame clones and lacks some. The table lists 65,000 to 95,000 clones, just over 90% of them singletons. The CDR3 loop spans 15 amino acids. V was trimmed by 5 bases and J by 1 base, leaving 12 bases between them. Germline loops: CDR1 MDHEN, CDR2 SYDVKM. As regards this clone: The antigen is unknown.

The chain couples TRBV28 to TRBJ1-3, with D possibly matching TRBD1 (5 bases). This TCR was sampled from an adult with an advanced solid tumor such as melanoma, head and neck, liver or kidney cancer. This specimen was CD4+ or CD8+ T cells sorted from blood, taken in a trial of the OX40 agonist ivuxolimab. The CDR3 reads CASSDPGRSGNTIYF. The CDR3 nucleotides read TGTGCCAGCAGTGACCCGGGACGGTCTGGAAACACCATATATTTT.